The 21 T cell receptor beta chains reported below all come from one sample, sequenced in a study of beta chain features in type 1 diabetes (dated by TCRdb to about 2018). The protocol used for the library was the immunoSEQ multiplex PCR assay. The entire isolated RNA was reverse transcribed using the High Capacity cDNA Reverse Transcription Kit, and thus expressed TCRB transcripts were sequenced. The source is immuneACCESS, and TCRdb retained only in-frame sequences with V and J called. Part of the clones is not carried over; for the studies checked, unresolved V genes explain less than half of this, and the remainder is unexplained. Within this sample are 150,000 to 200,000 clones, with 7.5% to 10% of them counted one time only. Over 2% of the sample goes to the ten largest clones. The specimen was central memory CD4+ T cells from blood. The receptor set was obtained from a woman younger than 35 in good health.

This chain uses TRBV11-3 with TRBJ2-7; no clear D. The length of the CDR3 is 13 residues. V was trimmed by 6 bases and J by 3 bases, leaving 12 bases between them. Per germline, CDR1 SGHNT and CDR2 YENEEA. CDR3 coding DNA: TGTGCCAGCAGGGCGGCTGGCGTCTACGAGCAGTACTTC. Its translation is CASRAAGVYEQYF.

This clone was observed a few times. The gene calls are TRBV19 and TRBJ1-1; no firm D call. In germline, CDR1 is LNHDA, CDR2 SQIVND (reference sequence). Trimming took off 8 bases at V and 0 bases at J, with 13 bases between the two ends. The CDR3 is made up of 14 amino acids. The CDR3 nucleotides read TGTGCCAGTCTGAACGGGGATGTGAACACTGAAGCTTTCTTT. The encoded protein is CASLNGDVNTEAFF.

V gene TRBV18 combines with J gene TRBJ2-7; D possibly corresponds to TRBD1 (5 bases). The CDR3 length is 13 residues. CDR1 KGHSH and CDR2 LQKENI come from the germline V gene. V was clipped by 3 bases and J by 6 bases, with 12 bases between them. CDR3 sequence (DNA): TGTGCCAGCTCACCTCAGACAGCAGCCGAGCAGTACTTC. Its translation: CASSPQTAAEQYF.

J is TRBJ2-4 and V is TRBV21-1; TRBD1, the table's D call, lacks a check against the DNA. TRBV21-1 corresponds to a pseudogene. This CDR3 spans 15 amino acids. The CDR3 region is CASTEGQIAKNIQYF. CDR3 in DNA: TGTGCCAGCACCGAAGGACAGATAGCCAAAAACATTCAGTACTTC.

V and J are TRBV11-3 and TRBJ2-7; possibly TRBD1 for D (6 bases). Germline loops: CDR1 SGHNT, CDR2 YENEEA. The CDR3 has 16 residues. Trimming removed 5 bases from V and 1 base from J, with 18 bases in between. CDR3 nucleotide sequence: TGTGCCAGCAGCCTAAGGGGGACACCCTTGTCCTACGAGCAGTACTTC. Its translation is CASSLRGTPLSYEQYF. The full variable domain, in which reference TRBV11-3 and TRBJ2-7 provide the parts outside the CDR3, is EAGVVQSPRYKIIEKKQPVAFWCNPISGHNTLYWYLQNLGQGPELLIRYENEEAVDDSQLPKDRFSAERLKGVDSTLKIQPAELGDSAVYLCASSLRGTPLSYEQYFGPGTRLTVT.

This chain connects TRBV5-1 to TRBJ2-5, with 11 bases fitting TRBD2. Germline CDR1 reads SGHRS; CDR2 reads YFSETQ. The length of the CDR3 is 16 residues. V was pared by 4 bases and J by 2 bases, with 7 bases of the junction left unmatched. As DNA, the CDR3 is TGCGCCAGCAGCCGGTCTAGCGGGGGGATGCAAGAGACCCAGTACTTC. Protein: CASSRSSGGMQETQYF.

This clone has only a few counts. V and J are TRBV7-4 and TRBJ1-1, with D possibly matching TRBD1 (5 bases). The CDR3 has 19 residues. V lost 1 base to trimming and J lost 0 bases, with 21 bases between them. Germline CDR1 and CDR2: SGHVT and SQSDAQ. In DNA, the CDR3 is TGTGCCAGCAGCTTAGATTGCAGGGATGAGAAGTTGGTGAACACTGAAGCTTTCTTT. This gives the protein CASSLDCRDEKLVNTEAFF.

This clone was seen more than once but under ten times. The V and J genes are TRBV7-6 and TRBJ2-7; 8 bases line up with TRBD1. V shed 6 bases, J shed 2 bases, and the junction held 12 bases outside the gene matches. There are 16 residues in the CDR3. In germline, CDR1 is SGHVS, CDR2 FNYEAQ. In nucleotides, the CDR3 is TGTGCCAGCAGTCCCGTCGGGGCAGGGGGCGCCTACGAGCAGTACTTC. Translation: CASSPVGAGGAYEQYF.

The V gene is TRBV19, the J gene TRBJ2-5, with TRBD2 matching 8 bases. Looked up from germline, CDR1 is LNHDA and CDR2 is SQIVND (reference sequence). The CDR3 consists of 15 residues. V was pared by 5 bases and J by 2 bases, with 7 bases of the junction left unmatched. CDR3 sequence: CASSSAGGGQETQYF. CDR3 in DNA: TGTGCCAGTAGTTCGGCGGGGGGTGGTCAAGAGACCCAGTACTTC.

This clone was seen only a few times. This chain links TRBV30 with TRBJ2-7; 9 bases match TRBD2. CDR1 is GTSNPN and CDR2 is SVGIG in the germline V gene (reference sequence). Trimming cost V 1 base and J 1 base; bases outside gene matches: 5. The CDR3 covers 15 residues. The CDR3 here is CAWSALAGVSYEQYF. CDR3 nucleotides: TGTGCCTGGAGTGCCTTAGCGGGGGTATCCTACGAGCAGTACTTC.

This clone was detected a few times. CDR3 DNA: TGTGCCAGCAGTTTATCGTTGGGCGGGGGCTCTGGGGCCAACGTCCTGACTTTC. Translation gives CASSLSLGGGSGANVLTF. V is TRBV27 and J is TRBJ2-6, with 7 bases fitting TRBD2. CDR3 length equals 18 residues. Germline CDR1 reads MNHEY; CDR2 reads SMNVEV (reference sequence). The J segment lost 0 bases and the V segment lost 0 bases, leaving 5 bases of the junction unmatched.

This clone was counted at least ten times. The genes are TRBV5-1 and TRBJ2-2, with 8 positions matching TRBD2. The ends lost 3 bases at V and 1 base at J; junction bases unmatched: 5. The CDR3 runs 16 residues. CDR1 is SGHRS and CDR2 is YFSETQ in the germline V gene. The CDR3 spells CASSSQLAVNTGELFF. Written as DNA, the CDR3 is TGCGCCAGCAGCTCGCAACTAGCGGTGAACACCGGGGAGCTGTTTTTT.

The table lists this clone with a few counts. The V and J genes are TRBV11-1 and TRBJ2-2; 9 nucleotides align to TRBD2. The CDR3 extends over 16 amino acids. The V gene end was trimmed by 6 bases and the J gene end by 5 bases; junction bases not matched to a gene: 10. CDR1 and CDR2 from the germline V gene are SGHAT and FQDESV (reference sequence). CDR3 loop: CASSKVAGVGTGELFF. The CDR3 DNA is TGTGCCAGCAGTAAAGTAGCGGGAGTAGGAACCGGGGAGCTGTTTTTT. Full variable domain (rest looked up from reference TRBV11-1 and TRBJ2-2): EAEVAQSPRYKITEKSQAVAFWCDPISGHATLYWYRQILGQGPELLVQFQDESVVDDSQLPKDRFSAERLKGVDSTLKIQPAELGDSAMYLCASSKVAGVGTGELFFGEGSRLTVL.

This clone was counted ten times or more. Additional DNA sequences in this sample encode the identical CDR3. V is TRBV18 and J is TRBJ2-1; 12 bases are a match to TRBD2. After removal of 6 bases from V and 7 bases from J, the junction contained 7 bases not matched to a gene. The CDR3 runs to 15 residues. Germline V gives CDR1 KGHSH, CDR2 LQKENI. CDR3 sequence: CASSPPSGRANEQFF. DNA of the CDR3: TGTGCCAGCTCGCCTCCTAGCGGGAGGGCGAATGAGCAGTTCTTC.

Only a few counts were recorded for this clone. The V gene is TRBV7-8, the J gene TRBJ1-5; tentatively, D is TRBD1 (6 bases). Germline CDR1 SGHVS, CDR2 FQNEAQ. Between the trimmed V and J ends, which lost 4 bases and 7 bases, there was a span of 14 bases. CDR3 length: 14 residues. CDR3 nucleotide sequence: TGTGCCAGCAGCTCCATCAGGGGAAGCCAGCCCCAGCATTTT. This sequence encodes CASSSIRGSQPQHF.

This chain uses TRBV7-2 with TRBJ2-1; 12 nucleotides agree with TRBD2. Germline V CDR1 and CDR2: SGHTA, FQGNSA. V gave up 5 bases and J gave up 4 bases; unmatched junction bases: 3. The CDR3 covers 15 residues. Here the CDR3 reads CASSKGLAGYNEQFF. CDR3 nucleotides: TGTGCCAGCAGCAAGGGACTAGCGGGTTACAATGAGCAGTTCTTC.

The V call is TRBV4-3, the J call TRBJ2-1, with TRBD2 matching 8 bases. Losses at the gene ends were 1 base for V and 6 bases for J; bases not matched to a gene: 8. The CDR3 is made up of 16 amino acids. Germline V gene sequence: CDR1 LGHNA, CDR2 YSLEER. The DNA for the CDR3 is TGCGCCAGCAGCCAAGCTTTTTGGGGACTAGTCAATGAGCAGTTCTTC. Protein sequence: CASSQAFWGLVNEQFF.

The table lists this clone with a few counts. This chain joins TRBV7-8 and TRBJ2-7; a possible D gene is TRBD2 (6 bases). Trimming pared 2 bases from V and 5 bases from J, leaving 16 bases between. Germline lookup yields CDR1 SGHVS and CDR2 FQNEAQ. The CDR3 is made up of 15 amino acids. CDR3 nucleotide sequence: TGTGCCAGCAGCTTACTCTCCGGGAGTCCTAACGAGCAGTACTTC. Translating it yields CASSLLSGSPNEQYF.

In this sample, this clone turned up once. V gene TRBV14 combines with J gene TRBJ1-1; D unresolved. The CDR3 has 11 amino acids. Germline assignment: CDR1 SGHDN and CDR2 FVKESK. Trimming took 1 base from V and 12 from J, leaving 9 bases between them. The CDR3 region is CASSQGGGPFF. The CDR3 bases are TGTGCCAGCAGCCAAGGAGGAGGCCCTTTCTTT.

V is TRBV4-2 and J is TRBJ1-2; no reliable D call. The CDR3 spans 16 residues. V gave up 0 bases and J gave up 3 bases, with 14 bases separating them. CDR1 is LGHNA and CDR2 is YNFKEQ in the germline V gene. The CDR3 DNA is TGTGCCAGCAGCCAAGAGTTGGCAGATATTGACTATGGCTACACCTTC. It translates to CASSQELADIDYGYTF.

This chain uses TRBV5-1 with TRBJ2-7, with 9 positions matching TRBD1. The germline gives CDR1 SGHRS, CDR2 YFSETQ. The CDR3 sequence is 13 residues long. The J segment lost 3 bases and the V segment lost 6 bases, leaving 4 bases of the junction unmatched. CDR3 nucleotides: TGCGCCAGCACCCTGGGACAGGGCTACGAGCAGTACTTC. The encoded protein is CASTLGQGYEQYF.